This TCR beta chain was retrieved from a study of T cells in Graves' hyperthyroidism and ophthalmopathy. The V and J ends lost 3 bases and 0 bases respectively, with 5 bases between them. This CDR3 is built from 13 residues. The V gene's germline CDR1 is KGHSH and CDR2 LQKENI. The source material, RNA transcripts, was used to amplify TCR beta CDR3 regions. HTBI primers were employed in a first-round RT-PCR of the TCR CDR3. TCRdb reprocessed the multiplex PCR reads with MiXCR, giving one entry per CDR3 protein. This sample has a few hundred thousand distinct CDR3 sequences, with around 13% found just once. This clonotype was seen repeatedly, ten times or more.

This TCR derives from a middle-aged woman with Graves' ophthalmopathy. Specimen: blood. The genes are TRBV18 and TRBJ1-1, with no clear D. In nucleotides, the CDR3 is TGTGCCAGCTCACCCCCAGTGAACACTGAAGCTTTCTTT. Its protein is CASSPPVNTEAFF. Together with reference TRBV18 and TRBJ1-1, the CDR3 gives the full variable domain: NAGVMQNPRHLVRRRGQEARLRCSPMKGHSHVYWYRQLPEEGLKFMVYLQKENIIDESGMPKERFSAEFPKEGPSILRIQQVVRGDSAAYFCASSPPVNTEAFFGQGTRLTVV.